Given below is one T cell receptor beta chain in context. The antigen is not known. This sample is part of a study of shared clonotypes between healthy human individuals. The material for each subset, its genomic DNA, was split evenly across several immunoSEQ plates. Methods used by the authors: ImmunoSEQ only sent back junction sequences with no quality scores, so filtering was done differently. Profiled with immunoSEQ multiplex PCR; TCRdb holds only in-frame clones, not every one. The V and J calls and the clone size are those of that table, but D and trimming were determined from the DNA. The sample has a few hundred thousand clones, 70% to 80% seen once. Germline loops: CDR1 MRHNA, CDR2 SNTAGT. Unmatched junction bases numbered 11, after V lost 5 bases and J lost 6 bases. CDR3 size: 17 residues. Findings of the study overall: Tissue TCR repertoires likely differ from these blood-only repertoires. The genetic and exposure-history diversity represented was limited by few donors.

The origin of this receptor is a woman aged 40-49 years in good health. Some clones in this sample may be carry-over from other donors' samples. Input material: PBMCs. The chain has TRBV6-4 and TRBJ2-3, with 13 bases aligning to TRBD2. The CDR3 region has the DNA TGTGCCAGCAGTTCATCCTACGGGACTAGCGGGACGGATACGCAGTATTTT. Its protein product is CASSSSYGTSGTDTQYF.